This entry is about one TCR beta chain. The target antigen is unknown. In the PCR, 60 Vbeta and 13 Jbeta primers were used. This table comes from immunoSEQ multiplex PCR, and its TCRdb copy is limited to in-frame clones, with some not included. The sample consists of roughly 220,000 clones, 70% to 85% of them appearing once. The data were taken from a study of cytomegalovirus exposure and HLA in healthy donors. Findings and limits, study-wide: In vitro confirmation showed three CMV-associated chains to be CMV antigen specific. Productive status was seen about 90% or about 30% of the time for most TCR beta V segments in an earlier analysis.

The CDR3 totals 15 residues. V lost 1 base to trimming and J lost 0 bases, with 9 bases between them. Germline V gives CDR1 MGHRA, CDR2 YSYEKL. V gene TRBV4-1 combines with J gene TRBJ2-5, with no clear D. The sequenced sample was PBMCs. This clonotype was sampled from a man in his fifties in good health and CMV-seronegative. Here the CDR3 DNA reads TGCGCCAGCAGCCAAGTCGAAACATACCAAGAGACCCAGTACTTC. It specifies CASSQVETYQETQYF.